The next 21 T cell receptor beta chains were all read from a single sample in a study of cytomegalovirus exposure and HLA in healthy donors. PCR primers comprised 60 Vbeta and 13 Jbeta primers. Clones were sequenced by immunoSEQ multiplex PCR, and TCRdb holds only the in-frame ones, with some missing. This table holds roughly 100,000 clones, around 70% found once. Sequenced: PBMCs. These receptors originate from a man in his thirties or forties in good health and CMV-seronegative.

This chain uses TRBV5-1 with TRBJ2-2; D not certain. The germline gives CDR1 SGHRS, CDR2 YFSETQ. The CDR3 has 14 amino acids. The V gene lost 0 bases and the J gene lost 7 bases, with 10 bases spanning the gap. The CDR3 region is CASSLGQISGELFF. CDR3 coding DNA: TGCGCCAGCAGCTTGGGGCAAATCAGCGGGGAGCTGTTTTTT.

The chain employs TRBV25-1 and TRBJ2-3; perhaps TRBD1 as D (6 bases). The CDR3 spans 17 residues. Per germline, CDR1 MGHDK and CDR2 SYGVNS. V was cut by 4 bases and J by 0 bases, with 17 bases left in between. The CDR3, as DNA: TGTGCCAGCAGTGGCCAGGGCCGAGGGGGAAGCACAGATACGCAGTATTTT. Its protein product is CASSGQGRGGSTDTQYF.

This clone was found once. The chain joins TRBV19 to TRBJ1-3; D ambiguous. The CDR3 has 15 residues. Trimming removed 10 bases from V and 0 bases from J, with 16 bases in between. Germline loops: CDR1 LNHDA, CDR2 SQIVND (reference sequence). The DNA of the CDR3 is TGTGCCACCAGCGACGGATTCAGCTCTGGAAACACCATATATTTT. Protein: CATSDGFSSGNTIYF.

The table lists this clone with a count of one. V is TRBV2 and J is TRBJ2-5; TRBD1 agrees at 9 bases. V lost 5 bases, J lost 6 bases, and 13 bases stayed unmatched. The CDR3 totals 16 residues. CDR1 is SNHLY and CDR2 is FYNNEI in the germline V gene. CDR3 region: CASSPIGTGTAKTQYF. The CDR3, as DNA: TGTGCCAGCAGTCCTATCGGGACAGGGACGGCGAAGACCCAGTACTTC.

The chain recombines TRBV19 with TRBJ1-4, with a weak D call TRBD1 (6 bases). Trimming took off 7 bases at V and 3 bases at J, with 15 bases between the two ends. The CDR3 extends over 15 amino acids. Germline-derived CDR1 and CDR2 are LNHDA and SQIVND (reference sequence). CDR3 in amino acids: CASIPRQAANEKLFF. For the CDR3, the DNA is TGTGCCAGTATCCCTAGACAGGCAGCTAATGAAAAACTGTTTTTT.

The chain is built from TRBV29-1 and TRBJ2-1; 7 nucleotides match TRBD2. The CDR3 has 14 amino acids. Germline loops: CDR1 SQVTM, CDR2 ANQGSEA. V trimming: 7 bases; J trimming: 2 bases; junction bases outside the gene matches: 8. The CDR3 is CSADSGPAYNEQFF. The CDR3 DNA sequence: TGCAGCGCCGATAGCGGGCCAGCCTACAATGAGCAGTTCTTC.

This chain joins TRBV6-6 and TRBJ2-1, with 7 bases that match TRBD1. Trimming at V came to 7 bases and at J to 4 bases, leaving 10 bases not matched to a gene. The CDR3 is made up of 15 amino acids. In germline, CDR1 is MNHNY, CDR2 SVGAGI (reference sequence). CDR3 protein: CASTPRQGVYNEQFF. DNA for the CDR3: TGTGCCAGCACCCCTCGGCAGGGGGTGTACAATGAGCAGTTCTTC.

The V and J genes are TRBV4-2 and TRBJ2-4; D gene unclear. This CDR3 comprises 13 residues. Germline-derived CDR1 and CDR2 are LGHNA and YNFKEQ. The V end was cut by 0 bases, the J end by 13 bases, with 13 bases between. CDR3 nucleotides: TGTGCCAGCAGCCAAGACAAGGAGCGTCAGCAGTACTTC. It specifies CASSQDKERQQYF.

The DNA for the CDR3 is TGCGCCAGCAGCGGTAGCCCGGAACTCTACAATGAGCAGTTCTTC. Translating it yields CASSGSPELYNEQFF. This chain uses TRBV5-1 with TRBJ2-1; unclear D gene. V shed 4 bases and J shed 3 bases, with 14 bases lying between them. The CDR3 totals 15 residues. In germline, CDR1 is SGHRS, CDR2 YFSETQ.

The chain couples TRBV18 to TRBJ1-1; D perhaps matches TRBD1 (6 bases). V was cut by 5 bases and J by 10 bases, with 17 bases left in between. Germline-derived CDR1 and CDR2 are KGHSH and LQKENI. The CDR3 consists of 13 residues. The CDR3 protein is CASSTQGREGAFF. In DNA form, the CDR3 reads TGTGCCAGCTCAACACAGGGCCGTGAGGGAGCTTTCTTT.

This clone appeared a few times. This sequence joins TRBV10-1 and TRBJ2-1; TRBD2 agrees at 7 bases. The germline V gene encodes CDR1 WNHNN and CDR2 SYGVQD (reference sequence). V gave up 2 bases and J gave up 4 bases; unmatched junction bases: 5. The CDR3 runs to 15 residues. CDR3 coding DNA: TGCGCCAGCAGTGAGATAGAGCGGGAATACAATGAGCAGTTCTTC. The encoded protein is CASSEIEREYNEQFF.

The chain joins TRBV9 to TRBJ2-3; TRBD2 matches at 7 bases. Looked up from germline, CDR1 is SGDLS and CDR2 is YYNGEE. V was pared by 1 base and J by 4 bases, with 6 bases of the junction left unmatched. This CDR3 region has 15 residues. The CDR3 region is CASSVSGVDPDTQYF. CDR3 DNA: TGTGCCAGCAGCGTAAGCGGGGTCGATCCAGATACGCAGTATTTT.

The chain couples TRBV4-3 to TRBJ2-3, with 9 bases lining up with TRBD2. Losses at the gene ends were 0 bases for V and 1 base for J; bases not matched to a gene: 8. The CDR3 is made up of 18 amino acids. Germline V gene sequence: CDR1 LGHNA, CDR2 YSLEER. The chain's CDR3 is CASSQDLAGGPRTDTQYF. The DNA of the CDR3 is TGCGCCAGCAGCCAAGATCTTGCGGGAGGGCCGCGCACAGATACGCAGTATTTT.

V is TRBV7-6 and J is TRBJ2-7; D unresolved. Germline CDR1 and CDR2: SGHVS and FNYEAQ. Trimming left V 5 bases short and J 3 bases short, with 14 bases between. The CDR3 covers 14 residues. The DNA for the CDR3 is TGTGCCAGCAGCCCTTCATCAGGTTACTACGAGCAGTACTTC. As protein: CASSPSSGYYEQYF.

The V gene is TRBV4-1, the J gene TRBJ1-3; no firm D call. Deletions cut 0 bases from V and 0 bases from J, with 12 bases between. Germline assignment: CDR1 MGHRA and CDR2 YSYEKL. This CDR3 region has 17 residues. CDR3 DNA sequence: TGCGCCAGCAGCCAAGATGGCTACAGCAGCTCTGGAAACACCATATATTTT. It yields the protein CASSQDGYSSSGNTIYF.

This clone was detected once. J is TRBJ2-1 and V is TRBV28; possible D gene TRBD2, 6 bases. Trimming stripped 6 bases from V and 10 bases from J, with 13 bases between. The CDR3 totals 12 residues. Germline values: CDR1 MDHEN, CDR2 SYDVKM. CDR3 sequence reads: CASRLVSGEQFF. The CDR3 coding sequence is TGTGCCAGCAGGTTGGTAAGCGGGGAGCAGTTCTTC.

The genes are TRBV25-1 and TRBJ2-1; tentative D call: TRBD1 (6 bases). This CDR3 contains 15 residues. Germline V lookup: CDR1 MGHDK, CDR2 SYGVNS. The ends were cut back, 4 bases at V and 5 bases at J, with 15 bases in the middle. The CDR3 region is CASSGGGSENNEQFF. In DNA, the CDR3 is TGTGCCAGCAGTGGAGGGGGAAGTGAAAACAATGAGCAGTTCTTC.

There are a few counts of this clone. J is TRBJ1-6 and V is TRBV7-2, with 8 bases aligning to TRBD1. Germline V gene lookup returns CDR1 SGHTA and CDR2 FQGNSA. This CDR3 is built from 15 residues. Trimming took 5 bases from V and 7 from J; bases not matched to a gene: 7. The CDR3 DNA follows: TGTGCCAGCAGCCTCGGACAGGGAATAAATTCACCCCTCCACTTT. Its translation is CASSLGQGINSPLHF.

V gene TRBV5-4 combines with J gene TRBJ2-5; D remains ambiguous. Germline CDR1 and CDR2: SGHNT and YYREEE (reference sequence). CDR3 length: 13 amino acids. The V end was cut by 0 bases, the J end by 4 bases, with 7 bases between. CDR3 nucleotides: TGTGCCAGCAGCTTGGGGCCTGGAGAGACCCAGTACTTC. It translates to CASSLGPGETQYF.

This rearrangement joins TRBV28 to TRBJ2-5; 7 bases match TRBD1. The germline V gene has CDR1 MDHEN and CDR2 SYDVKM. The V and J ends lost 4 bases and 7 bases, in that order; junction bases with no gene match: 12. This CDR3 is 15 amino acids long. The CDR3 spells CASSSLRTGLRTQYF. CDR3 in DNA: TGTGCCAGCAGTTCTCTACGGACAGGTCTGAGGACCCAGTACTTC.

CDR3 amino acids: CASRGDRGELFF. CDR3 sequence (DNA): TGTGCCAGTAGGGGGGACAGGGGGGAGCTGTTTTTT. This rearrangement joins TRBV19 to TRBJ2-2; 8 nucleotides line up with TRBD1. Germline-derived CDR1 and CDR2 are LNHDA and SQIVND (reference sequence). The ends lost 6 bases at V and 8 bases at J; junction bases unmatched: 2. This CDR3 has 12 residues.